This T cell receptor (beta chain) is drawn from a study of shared clonotypes between healthy human individuals. Turning to the study itself: Two women and three men aged 18 to 49 served as donors. The study's findings and limits: Among donors, the sharing of clonotypes was expected to be influenced by sequencing depth. Some naive CD4 clonotypes, roughly 4.7%, turned up in common across four donors.

The genomic DNA of each subset was split evenly across several immunoSEQ plates. Sequenced by immunoSEQ multiplex PCR; TCRdb stores in-frame clones only, minus some. This table has roughly 2.1 million clones, 90% to 95% appearing once. Naive CD8 populations comprised CD45RO-negative cells positively selected for CCR7, excluding terminally differentiated effector memory CD45RA+ cells. Germline CDR1 SGHTA, CDR2 FQGNSA. The germline V and J ends were trimmed by 3 bases and 6 bases, with 9 bases remaining between them. The CDR3 contains 13 residues. This clone has a handful of counts. Its antigen is unknown.

The gene calls are TRBV7-2 and TRBJ1-5; unclear D gene. The sequence derives from a young man in good health. Some clones in this sample may be carry-over from other donors' samples. The material sequenced was naive CD8+ T cells from PBMCs. The CDR3 nucleotides are TGTGCCAGCAGCTTCGCAGCCGGTCAGCCCCAGCATTTT. Encoded protein: CASSFAAGQPQHF. The whole variable domain, remainder taken from reference TRBV7-2 and TRBJ1-5, is GAGVSQSPSNKVTEKGKDVELRCDPISGHTALYWYRQSLGQGLEFLIYFQGNSAPDKSGLPSDRFSAERTGGSVSTLTIQRTQQEDSAVYLCASSFAAGQPQHFGDGTRLSIL.